This T cell receptor (beta chain) appears in the sequencing data of a study of shared clonotypes between healthy human individuals. On the study more broadly: A couple of women and a few men aged 18 to 49 made up the donors. Donors had three CD4 naive, three CD4 memory, two CD8 naive and one CD8 memory plate apiece. Study-wide results and limits: Memory subsets had estimated richness that was generally smaller than that of naive subsets.

Of note for this clone: What it binds is not known.

Data came from immunoSEQ multiplex PCR; TCRdb stores just in-frame clones and leaves some out. The sample carries 950,000 to 1,100,000 clones, 70% to 80% recorded once. The CDR3 loop spans 16 amino acids. V shed 0 bases and J shed 5 bases, with 16 bases lying between them. Germline CDR1 reads LNHNV; CDR2 reads YYDKDF (reference sequence). There were only Caucasian adults among the donors, and all lived in Nashville, Tennessee. The chain combines TRBV15 with TRBJ1-1; possible D gene TRBD1, 6 bases. Sequencing input: memory CD4+ T cells sorted from blood. Subset meaning: CD45RA-negative fraction. The sequence derives from a man younger than 30 in good health. The CDR3 sequence is CATSRDLGTGRTEAFF. CDR3 DNA: TGTGCCACCAGCAGAGATTTGGGCACAGGGAGGACTGAAGCTTTCTTT.